These 27 T cell receptor beta chains share one sample of origin, sequenced in a study of identical twins. In TCRdb, the 5' RACE reads were re-called with MiXCR into one record per CDR3 protein. The top ten hold 0.25% to 0.3% of the sample, which has roughly 1.6 million distinct CDR3 sequences, under 35% seen once. The sample taken for sequencing was cord blood. The origin of the receptors is a newborn girl in good health.

The CDR3 nucleotides are TGTGCCAGCAGTTACAAAACGTGGGGTAACTATGGCTACACCTTC. It translates to CASSYKTWGNYGYTF. The rearrangement uses TRBV6-5 and TRBJ1-2; D not resolved. The CDR3 runs to 15 residues. Germline V gives CDR1 MNHEY, CDR2 SVGAGI. Trimming removed 2 bases at V and 1 base at J, with 11 bases between.

This clonotype was observed a handful of times. The rearrangement links TRBV6-6 to TRBJ2-7; D is possibly TRBD2 (5 bases). The CDR3 sequence is 16 residues long. CDR1 and CDR2 from the germline V gene are MNHNY and SVGAGI (reference sequence). Trimming took 4 bases from V and 0 from J, leaving 16 bases between them. The CDR3 loop is CASSFSRGSSSYEQYF. The DNA for the CDR3 is TGTGCCAGCAGTTTCTCCCGGGGTTCGAGCTCCTACGAGCAGTACTTC.

The sample holds a few counts of this clonotype. The chain links TRBV20-1 to TRBJ1-5; 9 bases agree with TRBD1. The germline CDR1 and CDR2 sequences are DFQATT and SNEGSKA (reference sequence). CDR3 length equals 14 residues. The V gene end was trimmed by 6 bases and the J gene end by 3 bases; junction bases not matched to a gene: 6. The CDR3 bases are TGCAGTGCGGGGACAGGGTCCCCCAATCAGCCCCAGCATTTT. It encodes CSAGTGSPNQPQHF.

This chain uses TRBV10-1 with TRBJ2-3, with a possible D match to TRBD2 (6 bases). This CDR3 contains 15 residues. The germline V and J ends were trimmed by 0 bases and 1 base, with 8 bases remaining between them. Germline V gene sequence: CDR1 WNHNN, CDR2 SYGVQD (reference sequence). The CDR3 protein is CASSESCGGTDTQYF. DNA of the CDR3: TGCGCCAGCAGTGAGTCTTGCGGGGGCACAGATACGCAGTATTTT.

The rearrangement uses TRBV7-2 and TRBJ1-3; D is unresolved. Germline loops: CDR1 SGHTA, CDR2 FQGNSA. V was clipped by 2 bases and J by 3 bases, with 17 bases between them. The CDR3 is 17 amino acids. This CDR3 reads CASSLSPVGLFGNTIYF. Written as DNA, the CDR3 is TGTGCCAGCAGCTTAAGCCCCGTTGGCCTCTTTGGAAACACCATATATTTT.

The chain employs TRBV7-8 and TRBJ2-1; D gene ambiguous. Germline V lookup: CDR1 SGHVS, CDR2 FQNEAQ. This CDR3 has 11 amino acids. V was pared by 7 bases and J by 7 bases, with 8 bases between. DNA of the CDR3: TGTGCCAGCACCAGAATAAATGAGCAGTTCTTC. As protein: CASTRINEQFF.

The chain employs TRBV20-1 and TRBJ2-5; D unclear. The germline V and J ends were trimmed by 3 bases and 5 bases, with 13 bases remaining between them. The CDR3 length is 13 residues. Germline V gene data show CDR1 as DFQATT and CDR2 as SNEGSKA (reference sequence). The DNA for the CDR3 is TGCAGTGCTAGCGGTGTAGTCGGGGAGACCCAGTACTTC. It is translated as CSASGVVGETQYF.

This clonotype was observed a handful of times. The chain recombines TRBV7-9 with TRBJ2-7; TRBD2 is a possible D gene (5 bases). The V end lost 5 bases, the J end lost 3 bases, and 8 bases lay between the germline ends. In germline, CDR1 is SEHNR, CDR2 FQNEAQ (reference sequence). The CDR3 is 12 residues long. The CDR3: CASSPAVYEQYF. CDR3 DNA sequence: TGTGCCAGCAGCCCAGCGGTCTACGAGCAGTACTTC.

The rearrangement joins TRBV11-2 to TRBJ2-4; D unclear. The length of the CDR3 is 14 residues. V was trimmed by 10 bases and J by 7 bases, leaving 20 bases between them. Germline V gene data show CDR1 as SGHAT and CDR2 as FQNNGV. The CDR3 spells CATSKLVERNIQYF. CDR3 DNA sequence: TGTGCCACTTCAAAATTGGTCGAAAGGAACATTCAGTACTTC. Full variable domain (outside the CDR3, taken from reference TRBV11-2 and TRBJ2-4): EAGVAQSPRYKIIEKRQSVAFWCNPISGHATLYWYQQILGQGPKLLIQFQNNGVVDDSQLPKDRFSAERLKGVDSTLKIQPAKLEDSAVYLCATSKLVERNIQYFGAGTRLSVL.

There are many counts of this clonotype. The J gene is TRBJ2-7, the V gene TRBV29-1; D is unresolved. The CDR3 has 12 residues. CDR1 is SQVTM and CDR2 is ANQGSEA in the germline V gene. V lost 6 bases and J 3 bases, leaving 12 bases between the germline ends. This CDR3 reads CSVTDGRYEQYF. The CDR3 coding sequence is TGCAGCGTGACGGACGGCCGCTACGAGCAGTACTTC.

V and J are TRBV20-1 and TRBJ1-5, with no clear D. This CDR3 is 14 amino acids long. Germline V gene sequence: CDR1 DFQATT, CDR2 SNEGSKA (reference sequence). V was cut by 1 base and J by 4 bases, with 11 bases left in between. CDR3: CSARAVSPNQPQHF. The CDR3 coding sequence is TGCAGTGCTAGAGCGGTCAGTCCAAATCAGCCCCAGCATTTT.

This clonotype has ten or more counts. The CDR3 nucleotides are TGCAGTGCAATTTGGGAAGCCAAAAACATTCAGTACTTC. This codes for CSAIWEAKNIQYF. The chain is built from TRBV20-1 and TRBJ2-4, with no clear D. Germline assignment: CDR1 DFQATT and CDR2 SNEGSKA (reference sequence). The germline V and J ends were trimmed by 6 bases and 0 bases, with 9 bases remaining between them. The CDR3 consists of 13 residues.

V gene TRBV28 combines with J gene TRBJ1-2, with a weak D call TRBD1 (6 bases). This CDR3 is built from 14 residues. Trimming took off 3 bases at V and 4 bases at J, with 12 bases between the two ends. Germline-derived CDR1 and CDR2 are MDHEN and SYDVKM. Written as DNA, the CDR3 is TGTGCCAGCAGTTTTTACAGGGAGGGCTATGGCTACACCTTC. Its translation is CASSFYREGYGYTF.

This rearrangement joins TRBV25-1 to TRBJ1-1; 7 bases fit TRBD1. Germline loops: CDR1 MGHDK, CDR2 SYGVNS. CDR3 length equals 14 residues. The V and J ends lost 3 bases and 7 bases, in that order; junction bases with no gene match: 8. The chain's CDR3 is CASSEVWHRGEAFF. In DNA form, the CDR3 reads TGTGCCAGCAGTGAGGTGTGGCACAGGGGTGAAGCTTTCTTT.

The chain couples TRBV10-3 to TRBJ2-7; 7 bases are shared with TRBD2. The CDR3 is made up of 18 amino acids. In germline, CDR1 is ENHRY, CDR2 SYGVKD. Germline trimming cut 4 bases from V and 1 base from J; bases unmatched to any gene: 16. The CDR3 DNA sequence: TGTGCCATCAGTGGGTCCCGACTATCGGGGGAGGGGTCCTACGAGCAGTACTTC. This gives the protein CAISGSRLSGEGSYEQYF.

This clonotype appeared a few times. This sequence joins TRBV5-1 and TRBJ2-1, with a possible D match to TRBD2 (5 bases). Trimming shortened V by 4 bases and J by 6 bases, and 20 bases separated the two germline ends. CDR1 and CDR2 from the germline V gene are SGHRS and YFSETQ. The CDR3 sequence is 16 residues long. The CDR3 protein is CASSLVLVARCNEQFF. The CDR3, as DNA: TGCGCCAGCAGCCTTGTACTGGTAGCGAGATGCAATGAGCAGTTCTTC.

In the case of this clonotype: This may come from a read error, since a much larger clone is one base off. The V call is TRBV29-1, the J call TRBJ2-5; no clear D gene. The CDR3 sequence is 12 residues long. Per germline, CDR1 SQVTM and CDR2 ANQGSEA. Trimming took off 6 bases at V and 11 bases at J, with 19 bases between the two ends. CDR3 nucleotides: TGCAGCGTCCGTTTGGAGTTCGATGAGCAGTACTTC. Translated, it gives CSVRLEFDEQYF.

The genes are TRBV9 and TRBJ2-3, with D hard to call. Germline loops: CDR1 SGDLS, CDR2 YYNGEE. The V gene lost 4 bases and the J gene lost 6 bases, with 15 bases spanning the gap. CDR3 length: 14 residues. The chain's CDR3 is CASSSRGVSDTQYF. Written as DNA, the CDR3 is TGTGCCAGCAGCTCGAGAGGAGTGTCGGATACGCAGTATTTT.

This clonotype has just a few counts. J is TRBJ2-3 and V is TRBV9; either TRBD1 or TRBD2 may supply D (5 bases each). The CDR3 consists of 15 residues. Germline values: CDR1 SGDLS, CDR2 YYNGEE. V was shortened by 1 base and J by 4 bases, with 13 bases between the two germline ends. The CDR3 sequence is CASSVTRGKADTQYF. The DNA for the CDR3 is TGTGCCAGCAGCGTAACGAGGGGCAAAGCAGATACGCAGTATTTT. Complete variable domain (other parts from reference TRBV9 and TRBJ2-3): DSGVTQTPKHLITATGQRVTLRCSPRSGDLSVYWYQQSLDQGLQFLIQYYNGEERAKGNILERFSAQQFPDLHSELNLSSLELGDSALYFCASSVTRGKADTQYFGPGTRLTVL.

In this sample, this clonotype turned up a few times. This rearrangement joins TRBV12-3 or TRBV12-4 to TRBJ2-3, with D uncertain. The CDR3 length is 16 residues. V was shortened by 0 bases and J by 6 bases, with 16 bases between the two germline ends. Written as DNA, the CDR3 is TGTGCCAGCAGTTTAGCGCTGCTCCCGGGTTACGATACGCAGTATTTT. Translating it yields CASSLALLPGYDTQYF.

The J gene is TRBJ1-1, the V gene TRBV9; 10 bases line up with TRBD1. Germline CDR1 reads SGDLS; CDR2 reads YYNGEE. The V and J ends lost 4 bases and 0 bases, in that order; junction bases with no gene match: 6. The CDR3 runs 16 residues. CDR3 amino acids: CASSPPGQGLNTEAFF. CDR3 DNA: TGTGCCAGCAGCCCACCGGGACAGGGGTTGAACACTGAAGCTTTCTTT.

V is TRBV29-1 and J is TRBJ2-1; D is possibly TRBD1 (6 bases). Trimming removed 6 bases from V and 5 bases from J, with 11 bases in between. Germline CDR1 reads SQVTM; CDR2 reads ANQGSEA. This CDR3 region has 12 residues. CDR3 sequence (DNA): TGCAGCGTCTACAGGGACCACAATGAGCAGTTCTTC. This sequence encodes CSVYRDHNEQFF.

This clonotype was observed many times. The chain is built from TRBV2 and TRBJ2-3; the D is unclear. CDR1 and CDR2 from the germline V gene are SNHLY and FYNNEI. The CDR3 loop spans 12 amino acids. The V and J ends lost 9 bases and 1 base respectively, with 8 bases between them. The CDR3 DNA sequence: TGTGCCAGGTCGATCGGCACAGATACGCAGTATTTT. Protein product: CARSIGTDTQYF.

This clonotype was picked up a small number of times. J is TRBJ2-7 and V is TRBV28, with a tentative D call TRBD2 (5 bases). The CDR3 consists of 15 residues. Trimming took 6 bases from V and 0 from J, leaving 15 bases between them. The germline V gene encodes CDR1 MDHEN and CDR2 SYDVKM. Here the CDR3 reads CASRPAGKSSYEQYF. DNA of the CDR3: TGTGCCAGCAGACCAGCCGGGAAGAGCTCCTACGAGCAGTACTTC.

V gene TRBV4-1 combines with J gene TRBJ1-5; D ambiguous. The CDR3 runs 14 residues. V shed 2 bases and J shed 4 bases, with 9 bases lying between them. Germline V gene sequence: CDR1 MGHRA, CDR2 YSYEKL. CDR3 sequence: CASSQSPGNQPQHF. As DNA, the CDR3 is TGCGCCAGCAGCCAATCCCCTGGAAATCAGCCCCAGCATTTT.

V is TRBV2 and J is TRBJ2-1, with 9 bases identical to TRBD2. The CDR3 spans 17 residues. Germline V CDR1 and CDR2: SNHLY, FYNNEI. With V trimmed by 1 base and J by 3 bases, 7 bases remained unmatched. Here the CDR3 DNA reads TGTGCCAGCAGTGAAGTGGATGCGGGAGGGAACTACAATGAGCAGTTCTTC. As protein: CASSEVDAGGNYNEQFF.

This clonotype was recorded a few times. The rearrangement joins TRBV4-1 to TRBJ1-2, with D maybe TRBD1 (6 bases). Germline values: CDR1 MGHRA, CDR2 YSYEKL. CDR3 size: 18 residues. V was pared by 0 bases and J by 1 base, with 18 bases between. CDR3 in amino acids: CASSQDAQGALLNYGYTF. The CDR3 DNA sequence: TGCGCCAGCAGCCAAGATGCACAGGGCGCCCTCCTTAACTATGGCTACACCTTC.